The 4 T cell receptor beta chains below were found in one sample sequenced in a study of cytomegalovirus exposure and HLA in healthy donors. PCR involved 60 Vbeta and 13 Jbeta primers. Clones were read by immunoSEQ multiplex PCR, and TCRdb kept only the in-frame ones, dropping some. Here the sample spans about 120,000 clones, more than 60% being singletons. The sample consisted of PBMCs. Receptors originate from a woman in her thirties or forties in good health and CMV-seronegative.

The chain employs TRBV7-9 and TRBJ1-4; D uncertain. The V end lost 5 bases, the J end lost 7 bases, and 11 bases lay between the germline ends. This CDR3 has 13 amino acids. The V gene's germline CDR1 is SEHNR and CDR2 FQNEAQ (reference sequence). The CDR3 nucleotides read TGTGCCAGCAGCGAAGCTGTTGGTGAAAAACTGTTTTTT. This gives the protein CASSEAVGEKLFF.

This chain links TRBV19 with TRBJ1-2; no clear D gene. The CDR3 covers 13 residues. The V end lost 3 bases, the J end lost 4 bases, and 9 bases lay between the germline ends. Germline V gives CDR1 LNHDA, CDR2 SQIVND (reference sequence). This chain's CDR3 is CASSIAGTYGYTF. The DNA for the CDR3 is TGTGCCAGTAGTATCGCGGGAACCTATGGCTACACCTTC.

The chain combines TRBV28 with TRBJ2-3; 9 bases agree with TRBD1. Germline lookup yields CDR1 MDHEN and CDR2 SYDVKM. After removal of 6 bases from V and 3 bases from J, the junction contained 4 bases not matched to a gene. The CDR3 runs to 14 residues. The CDR3 protein is CASRGTGQTDTQYF. The CDR3 DNA sequence: TGTGCCAGCAGGGGGACAGGGCAAACAGATACGCAGTATTTT. Combining the CDR3 with reference TRBV28 and TRBJ2-3 gives the whole variable domain DVKVTQSSRYLVKRTGEKVFLECVQDMDHENMFWYRQDPGLGLRLIYFSYDVKMKEKGDIPEGYSVSREKKERFSLILESASTNQTSMYLCASRGTGQTDTQYFGPGTRLTVL.

The chain couples TRBV7-2 to TRBJ1-6, with 7 bases lining up with TRBD1. The germline V gene encodes CDR1 SGHTA and CDR2 FQGNSA. CDR3 size: 16 residues. V dropped 5 bases and J dropped 5; count of bases not matched to a gene: 9. CDR3 nucleotide sequence: TGTGCCAGCAGCATCAACGCACAGGGGAATAATTCACCCCTCCACTTT. Translated: CASSINAQGNNSPLHF.